These T cell receptor beta chains were read from a single sample in a study of cytomegalovirus exposure and HLA in healthy donors. Sequencing used immunoSEQ multiplex PCR; TCRdb keeps in-frame clones, though not all of them. This sample has more than 95,000 clones; about 72% occur once, and the top ten carry 4.5% to 5%. Material for sequencing was PBMCs. These receptors were collected from a man aged 45-65 years in good health and CMV-seropositive. Each CDR3 is given with its conserved first and last residue. Each record gives: CDR3 length, J gene, clone size, D gene, V gene, CDR3 DNA, CDR3 protein. A D gene is named only where the DNA matches it firmly. Clone size, where shown, is once, few, many, or a class for clones that have expanded.

cdr3_length: 19
j_call: TRBJ2-7
clone_size: -
d_call: TRBD1
v_call: TRBV5-1
cdr3_nt: TGCGCCAGCAGCTTGTTGGGACAGGGGGATGTTGGTTCCTCCTACGAGCAGTACTTC
cdr3_aa: CASSLLGQGDVGSSYEQYF

cdr3_length: 17
j_call: TRBJ1-1
clone_size: -
d_call: TRBD1
v_call: TRBV19
cdr3_nt: TGTGCCAGTAGTATAGTGGGGGGACAGAAGTTGAACACTGAAGCTTTCTTT
cdr3_aa: CASSIVGGQKLNTEAFF

cdr3_length: 16
j_call: TRBJ2-7
clone_size: -
d_call: TRBD2
v_call: TRBV10-1
cdr3_nt: TGCGCCAGCAGTGAGTCGACAGGACTAGCGGGGTACGAGCAGTACTTC
cdr3_aa: CASSESTGLAGYEQYF

cdr3_length: 17
j_call: TRBJ2-6
clone_size: few
d_call: TRBD1
v_call: TRBV5-1
cdr3_nt: TGCGCCAGCAGCTTGGTGGCAGGGGGCAGTGGGGCCAACGTCCTGACTTTC
cdr3_aa: CASSLVAGGSGANVLTF

cdr3_length: 12
j_call: TRBJ2-2
clone_size: -
d_call: -
v_call: TRBV6-1
cdr3_nt: TGTGCCACCCCGGCGGTAGCCGGGGAGCTGTTTTTT
cdr3_aa: CATPAVAGELFF

cdr3_length: 15
j_call: TRBJ2-2
clone_size: once
d_call: TRBD1
v_call: TRBV10-3
cdr3_nt: TGTGCCATCAGTGGAACAGGGGCGAACACCGGGGAGCTGTTTTTT
cdr3_aa: CAISGTGANTGELFF

cdr3_length: 14
j_call: TRBJ2-3
clone_size: -
d_call: -
v_call: TRBV4-1
cdr3_nt: TGCGCCAGCAGCCAGGGGAGGCTCACAGATACGCAGTATTTT
cdr3_aa: CASSQGRLTDTQYF

cdr3_length: 15
j_call: TRBJ2-3
clone_size: -
d_call: TRBD2
v_call: TRBV19
cdr3_nt: TGTGCCAGTAGTGTAGCGGGAGGGCCAACCGATACGCAGTATTTT
cdr3_aa: CASSVAGGPTDTQYF

cdr3_length: 12
j_call: TRBJ1-6
clone_size: -
d_call: -
v_call: TRBV30
cdr3_nt: TGTGCCAGCGGAGGGTTCAATTCACCCCTCCACTTT
cdr3_aa: CASGGFNSPLHF

cdr3_length: 17
j_call: TRBJ2-1
clone_size: -
d_call: TRBD2
v_call: TRBV18
cdr3_nt: TGTGCCAGCTCTCCCGATTCTAGCGGGAGCTCCTACAATGAGCAGTTCTTC
cdr3_aa: CASSPDSSGSSYNEQFF

cdr3_length: 14
j_call: TRBJ2-7
clone_size: -
d_call: TRBD1
v_call: TRBV6-5
cdr3_nt: TGTGCCAGCAGCTCACCGGGACAGGGGTACGAGCAGTACTTC
cdr3_aa: CASSSPGQGYEQYF

cdr3_length: 19
j_call: TRBJ1-3
clone_size: -
d_call: -
v_call: TRBV27
cdr3_nt: TGTGCCAGCAGTCTATATGGTTCTCGGGACTTGCGCTCTGGAAACACCATATATTTT
cdr3_aa: CASSLYGSRDLRSGNTIYF

cdr3_length: 15
j_call: TRBJ2-2
clone_size: few
d_call: -
v_call: TRBV28
cdr3_nt: TGTGCCAGCAGTTTAAGACCGGAGGGGATCGGGGAGCTGTTTTTT
cdr3_aa: CASSLRPEGIGELFF

cdr3_length: 17
j_call: TRBJ2-5
clone_size: -
d_call: TRBD2
v_call: TRBV4-1
cdr3_nt: TGCGCCAGCAGCCAAGAGGCGGGGGGAGCCCAGGGAAAGACCCAGTACTTC
cdr3_aa: CASSQEAGGAQGKTQYF

cdr3_length: 14
j_call: TRBJ1-4
clone_size: -
d_call: -
v_call: TRBV9
cdr3_nt: TGTGCCAGCAGCGTAGCAGGGACTAATGAAAAACTGTTTTTT
cdr3_aa: CASSVAGTNEKLFF

cdr3_length: 12
j_call: TRBJ1-2
clone_size: -
d_call: -
v_call: TRBV6-1
cdr3_nt: TGTGCCAGCAGTCCAGGGTTCGGCGGCTACACCTTC
cdr3_aa: CASSPGFGGYTF

cdr3_length: 12
j_call: TRBJ1-2
clone_size: -
d_call: -
v_call: TRBV11-2
cdr3_nt: TGTGCCAGCAGCGCGGAAGGGAGTGGCTACACCTTC
cdr3_aa: CASSAEGSGYTF

cdr3_length: 14
j_call: TRBJ1-1
clone_size: once
d_call: TRBD1
v_call: TRBV15
cdr3_nt: TGTGCCACCAGCAGAAGACAGGGGGATACTGAAGCTTTCTTT
cdr3_aa: CATSRRQGDTEAFF

cdr3_length: 18
j_call: TRBJ2-3
clone_size: -
d_call: TRBD2
v_call: TRBV7-6
cdr3_nt: TGTGCCAGCAGCCTAGGACTAGCGGGAGGATCCCTCACAGATACGCAGTATTTT
cdr3_aa: CASSLGLAGGSLTDTQYF

cdr3_length: 14
j_call: TRBJ2-2
clone_size: -
d_call: TRBD1
v_call: TRBV5-6
cdr3_nt: TGTGCCAGCAGCCTTTACAGGGGTCACGGGGAGCTGTTTTTT
cdr3_aa: CASSLYRGHGELFF

cdr3_length: 16
j_call: TRBJ2-1
clone_size: -
d_call: TRBD1
v_call: TRBV6-1
cdr3_nt: TGTGCCAGCAGTGAATTAGGGACAGGGGCCTACAATGAGCAGTTCTTC
cdr3_aa: CASSELGTGAYNEQFF

cdr3_length: 17
j_call: TRBJ2-1
clone_size: -
d_call: -
v_call: TRBV21-1
cdr3_nt: TGTGCCAGCAGCAAAGTTACTCTAGCGCTCTCCTACAATGAGCAGTTCTTC
cdr3_aa: CASSKVTLALSYNEQFF

cdr3_length: 13
j_call: TRBJ2-2
clone_size: -
d_call: -
v_call: TRBV7-9
cdr3_nt: TGTGCCAGCAGCTCGCGCAGGTCCGGGGAGCTGTTTTTT
cdr3_aa: CASSSRRSGELFF

cdr3_length: 15
j_call: TRBJ1-1
clone_size: -
d_call: -
v_call: TRBV5-6
cdr3_nt: TGTGCCAGCAGCGGATCAGCGGTGGGGAACACTGAAGCTTTCTTT
cdr3_aa: CASSGSAVGNTEAFF

cdr3_length: 13
j_call: TRBJ1-1
clone_size: -
d_call: -
v_call: TRBV5-6
cdr3_nt: TGTGCCAGCAGCCCAGGGATGAACACTGAAGCTTTCTTT
cdr3_aa: CASSPGMNTEAFF

cdr3_length: 14
j_call: TRBJ1-2
clone_size: -
d_call: -
v_call: TRBV7-2
cdr3_nt: TGTGCCAGCAGCTTAGGGCGCAGGGGCTATGGCTACACCTTC
cdr3_aa: CASSLGRRGYGYTF

cdr3_length: 13
j_call: TRBJ2-7
clone_size: -
d_call: -
v_call: TRBV6-6
cdr3_nt: TGTGCCAGCAGGCGGGACTGGACCTACGAGCAGTACTTC
cdr3_aa: CASRRDWTYEQYF

cdr3_length: 15
j_call: TRBJ1-6
clone_size: few
d_call: -
v_call: TRBV7-9
cdr3_nt: TGTGCCAGCAGCTTTATCCGAGGGAACAATTCACCCCTCCACTTT
cdr3_aa: CASSFIRGNNSPLHF

cdr3_length: 14
j_call: TRBJ1-1
clone_size: -
d_call: -
v_call: TRBV6-5
cdr3_nt: TGTGCCAGCAGCCTACTCGGGGGGAACACTGAAGCTTTCTTT
cdr3_aa: CASSLLGGNTEAFF

cdr3_length: 14
j_call: TRBJ2-1
clone_size: once
d_call: -
v_call: TRBV7-2
cdr3_nt: TGTGCCAGCAGCTTAGACGCAGGGAACAATGAGCAGTTCTTC
cdr3_aa: CASSLDAGNNEQFF

cdr3_length: 13
j_call: TRBJ2-3
clone_size: few
d_call: -
v_call: TRBV11-2
cdr3_nt: TGTGCCAGCAGCTTAGACAGGGAAGATACGCAGTATTTT
cdr3_aa: CASSLDREDTQYF

cdr3_length: 14
j_call: TRBJ1-2
clone_size: -
d_call: -
v_call: TRBV9
cdr3_nt: TGTGCCAGCAGCGTAGAGGCGACCCGGGATGGCTACACCTTC
cdr3_aa: CASSVEATRDGYTF

cdr3_length: 12
j_call: TRBJ2-3
clone_size: -
d_call: TRBD2
v_call: TRBV5-8
cdr3_nt: TGTGCCAGCGGGACTAGCAGCCAGACGCAGTATTTT
cdr3_aa: CASGTSSQTQYF

cdr3_length: 14
j_call: TRBJ1-1
clone_size: -
d_call: -
v_call: TRBV11-2
cdr3_nt: TGTGCCAGCAGCTTAGATACAGTGAACACTGAAGCTTTCTTT
cdr3_aa: CASSLDTVNTEAFF

cdr3_length: 13
j_call: TRBJ1-2
clone_size: -
d_call: -
v_call: TRBV15
cdr3_nt: TGTGCCACCAGCAAGGGGTCAGATCTGGGCTACACCTTC
cdr3_aa: CATSKGSDLGYTF

cdr3_length: 14
j_call: TRBJ1-5
clone_size: -
d_call: TRBD1
v_call: TRBV28
cdr3_nt: TGTGCCAGCAGTGGTACAGGGGGCGGTCAGCCCCAGCATTTT
cdr3_aa: CASSGTGGGQPQHF

cdr3_length: 15
j_call: TRBJ2-3
clone_size: -
d_call: -
v_call: TRBV6-1
cdr3_nt: TGTGCCAGCAGTGAAGCGTTAATAGCGACAGATACGCAGTATTTT
cdr3_aa: CASSEALIATDTQYF

cdr3_length: 12
j_call: TRBJ1-1
clone_size: -
d_call: TRBD1
v_call: TRBV6-5
cdr3_nt: TGTGCCAGCAACCCAGGGGGCACTGAAGCTTTCTTT
cdr3_aa: CASNPGGTEAFF

cdr3_length: 16
j_call: TRBJ2-3
clone_size: once
d_call: -
v_call: TRBV7-6
cdr3_nt: TGTGCCAGCAGCTTAGTTTCTGTGGGGGCGATAGATACGCAGTATTTT
cdr3_aa: CASSLVSVGAIDTQYF

cdr3_length: 15
j_call: TRBJ1-4
clone_size: few
d_call: TRBD1
v_call: TRBV29-1
cdr3_nt: TGCAGCGTCATAATGGGACAGGGCACTAATGAAAAACTGTTTTTT
cdr3_aa: CSVIMGQGTNEKLFF

cdr3_length: 15
j_call: TRBJ1-5
clone_size: -
d_call: TRBD1
v_call: TRBV5-6
cdr3_nt: TGTGCCAGCAGCTTGAGGGACAGGCCTAATCAGCCCCAGCATTTT
cdr3_aa: CASSLRDRPNQPQHF

cdr3_length: 13
j_call: TRBJ1-1
clone_size: -
d_call: -
v_call: TRBV5-1
cdr3_nt: TGCGCCAGCAGCTTTGGGCTGAACACTGAAGCTTTCTTT
cdr3_aa: CASSFGLNTEAFF

cdr3_length: 11
j_call: TRBJ2-7
clone_size: -
d_call: -
v_call: TRBV5-4
cdr3_nt: TGTGCCAGCAGCGAGGACAAACGGGAGTACTTC
cdr3_aa: CASSEDKREYF

cdr3_length: 15
j_call: TRBJ1-1
clone_size: -
d_call: TRBD1
v_call: TRBV27
cdr3_nt: TGTGCCAGCAGTCTCTCTGGGACAGGGGTAACTGAAGCTTTCTTT
cdr3_aa: CASSLSGTGVTEAFF

cdr3_length: 17
j_call: TRBJ1-2
clone_size: -
d_call: -
v_call: TRBV28
cdr3_nt: TGTGCCAGCAGCCGCGCGCACAGGGTGCTAGCTAACTATGGCTACACCTTC
cdr3_aa: CASSRAHRVLANYGYTF

cdr3_length: 14
j_call: TRBJ1-2
clone_size: once
d_call: TRBD1
v_call: TRBV19
cdr3_nt: TGTGCCAGTAGCCCGACAGGGACTAACTATGGCTACACCTTC
cdr3_aa: CASSPTGTNYGYTF